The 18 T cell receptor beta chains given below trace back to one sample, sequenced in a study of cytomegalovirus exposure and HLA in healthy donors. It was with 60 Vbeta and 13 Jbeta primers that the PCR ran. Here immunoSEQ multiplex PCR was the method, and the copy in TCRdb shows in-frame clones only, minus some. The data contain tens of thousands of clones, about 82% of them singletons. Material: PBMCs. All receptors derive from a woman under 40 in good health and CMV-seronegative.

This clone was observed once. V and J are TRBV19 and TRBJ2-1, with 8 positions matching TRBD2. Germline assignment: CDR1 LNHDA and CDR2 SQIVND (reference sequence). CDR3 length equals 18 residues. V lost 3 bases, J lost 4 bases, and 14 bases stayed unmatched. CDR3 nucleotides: TGTGCCAGTAGTATGCTCCGCGGAAGTCCGGGGGGGTACAATGAGCAGTTCTTC. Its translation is CASSMLRGSPGGYNEQFF.

CDR3 region: CSASGSDSQYF. The CDR3 nucleotides read TGCAGTGCTAGTGGTAGTGACTCCCAGTACTTC. The chain recombines TRBV20-1 with TRBJ2-5; D is ambiguous. The CDR3 has 11 residues. Germline CDR1 and CDR2: DFQATT and SNEGSKA (reference sequence). V dropped 3 bases and J dropped 9 bases, with 11 bases sitting between them.

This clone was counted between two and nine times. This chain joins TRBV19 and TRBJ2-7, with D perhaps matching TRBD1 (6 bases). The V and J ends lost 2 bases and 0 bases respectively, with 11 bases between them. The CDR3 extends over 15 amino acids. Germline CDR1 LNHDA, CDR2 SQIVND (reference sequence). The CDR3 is CASSIYGQSSYEQYF. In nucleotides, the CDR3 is TGTGCCAGTAGTATATATGGACAGAGCTCCTACGAGCAGTACTTC.

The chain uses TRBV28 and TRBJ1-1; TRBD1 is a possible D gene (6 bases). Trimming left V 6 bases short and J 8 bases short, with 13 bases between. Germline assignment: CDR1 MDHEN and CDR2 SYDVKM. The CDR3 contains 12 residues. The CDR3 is CASSSHTGEAFF. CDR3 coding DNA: TGTGCCAGCAGCTCCCATACAGGGGAAGCTTTCTTT. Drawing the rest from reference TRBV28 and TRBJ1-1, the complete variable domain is DVKVTQSSRYLVKRTGEKVFLECVQDMDHENMFWYRQDPGLGLRLIYFSYDVKMKEKGDIPEGYSVSREKKERFSLILESASTNQTSMYLCASSSHTGEAFFGQGTRLTVV.

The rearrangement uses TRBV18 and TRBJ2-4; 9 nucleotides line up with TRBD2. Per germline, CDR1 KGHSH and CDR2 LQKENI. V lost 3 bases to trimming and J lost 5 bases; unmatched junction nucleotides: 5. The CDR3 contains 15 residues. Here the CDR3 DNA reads TGTGCCAGCTCACCCCTCGCGGGAGGGGAAAACATTCAGTACTTC. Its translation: CASSPLAGGENIQYF.

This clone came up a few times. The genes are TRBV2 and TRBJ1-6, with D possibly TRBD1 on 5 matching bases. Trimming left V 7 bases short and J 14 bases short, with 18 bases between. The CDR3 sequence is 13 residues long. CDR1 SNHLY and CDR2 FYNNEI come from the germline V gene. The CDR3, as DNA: TGTGCCAGCATTCCCGGGGGAGTTACATCCCTCCACTTT. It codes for CASIPGGVTSLHF.

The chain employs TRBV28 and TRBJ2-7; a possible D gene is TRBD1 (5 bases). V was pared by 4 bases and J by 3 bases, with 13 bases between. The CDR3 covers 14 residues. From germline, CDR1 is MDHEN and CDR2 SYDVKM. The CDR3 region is CASSSPVQGYEQYF. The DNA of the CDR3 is TGTGCCAGCAGTTCCCCTGTTCAGGGCTACGAGCAGTACTTC.

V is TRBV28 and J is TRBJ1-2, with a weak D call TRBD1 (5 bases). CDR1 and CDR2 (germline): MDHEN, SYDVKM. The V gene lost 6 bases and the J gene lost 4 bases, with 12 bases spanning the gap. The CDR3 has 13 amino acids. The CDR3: CASSRQRSYGYTF. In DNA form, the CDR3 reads TGTGCCAGCAGCCGACAGCGATCCTATGGCTACACCTTC.

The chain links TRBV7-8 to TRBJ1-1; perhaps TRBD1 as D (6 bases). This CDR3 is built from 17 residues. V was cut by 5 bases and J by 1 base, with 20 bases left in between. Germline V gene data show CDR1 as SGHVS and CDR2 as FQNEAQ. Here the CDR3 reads CASSLTQGLHRNTEAFF. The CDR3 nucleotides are TGTGCCAGCAGCCTAACCCAGGGGCTACATCGGAACACTGAAGCTTTCTTT.

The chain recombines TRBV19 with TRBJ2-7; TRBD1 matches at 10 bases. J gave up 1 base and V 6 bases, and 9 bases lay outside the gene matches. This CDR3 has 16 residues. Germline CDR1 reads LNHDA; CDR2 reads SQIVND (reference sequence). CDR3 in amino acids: CASRTSGTGDSYEQYF. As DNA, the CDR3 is TGTGCCAGTAGGACTTCCGGGACAGGGGATTCCTACGAGCAGTACTTC. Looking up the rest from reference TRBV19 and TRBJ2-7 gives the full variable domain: DGGITQSPKYLFRKEGQNVTLSCEQNLNHDAMYWYRQDPGQGLRLIYYSQIVNDFQKGDIAEGYSVSREKKESFPLTVTSAQKNPTAFYLCASRTSGTGDSYEQYFGPGTRLTVT.

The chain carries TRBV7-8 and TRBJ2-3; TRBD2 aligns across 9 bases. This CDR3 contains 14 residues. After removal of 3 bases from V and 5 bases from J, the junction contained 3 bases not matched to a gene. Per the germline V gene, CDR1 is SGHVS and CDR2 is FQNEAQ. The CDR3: CASSFGAGGDTQYF. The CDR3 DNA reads TGTGCCAGCAGCTTCGGAGCGGGGGGAGATACGCAGTATTTT.

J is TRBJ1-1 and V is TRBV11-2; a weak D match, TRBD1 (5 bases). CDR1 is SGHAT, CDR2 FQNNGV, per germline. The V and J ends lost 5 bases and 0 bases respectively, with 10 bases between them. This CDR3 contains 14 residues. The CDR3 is CASSATELNTEAFF. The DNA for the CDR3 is TGTGCCAGCAGCGCGACAGAATTGAACACTGAAGCTTTCTTT.

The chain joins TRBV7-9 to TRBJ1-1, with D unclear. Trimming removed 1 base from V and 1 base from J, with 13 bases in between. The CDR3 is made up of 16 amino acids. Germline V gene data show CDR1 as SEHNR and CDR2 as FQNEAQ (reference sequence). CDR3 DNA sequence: TGTGCCAGCAGCTTAGGAGGAGTGGTAAGGAACACTGAAGCTTTCTTT. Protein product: CASSLGGVVRNTEAFF.

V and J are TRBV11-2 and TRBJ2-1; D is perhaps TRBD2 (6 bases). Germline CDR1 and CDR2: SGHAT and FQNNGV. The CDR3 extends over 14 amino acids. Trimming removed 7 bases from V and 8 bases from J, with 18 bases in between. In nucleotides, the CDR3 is TGTGCCAGCACCCCCCGGGACTCATTCTATGAGCAGTTCTTC. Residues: CASTPRDSFYEQFF.

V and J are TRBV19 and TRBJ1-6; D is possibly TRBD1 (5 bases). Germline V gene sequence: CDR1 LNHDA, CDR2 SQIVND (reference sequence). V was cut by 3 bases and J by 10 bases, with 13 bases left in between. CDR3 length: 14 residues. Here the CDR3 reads CASSIPGNQSPLHF. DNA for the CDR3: TGTGCCAGTAGTATTCCAGGGAACCAATCACCCCTCCACTTT.

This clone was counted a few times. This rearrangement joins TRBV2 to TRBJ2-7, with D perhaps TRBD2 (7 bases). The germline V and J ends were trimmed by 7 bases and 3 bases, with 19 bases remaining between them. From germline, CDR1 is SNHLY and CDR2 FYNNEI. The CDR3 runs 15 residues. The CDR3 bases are TGTGCCAGCACTGAGGGGGGGCGATGGATCTACGAGCAGTACTTC. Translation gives CASTEGGRWIYEQYF.

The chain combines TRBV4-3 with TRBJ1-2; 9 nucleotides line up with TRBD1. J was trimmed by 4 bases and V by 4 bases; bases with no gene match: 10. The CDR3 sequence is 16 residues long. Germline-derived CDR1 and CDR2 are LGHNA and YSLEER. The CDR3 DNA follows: TGCGCCAGCAGCCTTGGGGACAGGGAGGGGGGCTATGGCTACACCTTC. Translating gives CASSLGDREGGYGYTF.

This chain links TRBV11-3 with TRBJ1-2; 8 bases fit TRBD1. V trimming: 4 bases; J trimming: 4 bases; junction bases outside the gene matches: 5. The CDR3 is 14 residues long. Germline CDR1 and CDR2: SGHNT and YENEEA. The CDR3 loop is CASSSGQGTYGYTF. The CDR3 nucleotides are TGTGCCAGCAGCTCTGGACAGGGAACCTATGGCTACACCTTC. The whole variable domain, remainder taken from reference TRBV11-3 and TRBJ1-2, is EAGVVQSPRYKIIEKKQPVAFWCNPISGHNTLYWYLQNLGQGPELLIRYENEEAVDDSQLPKDRFSAERLKGVDSTLKIQPAELGDSAVYLCASSSGQGTYGYTFGSGTRLTVV.